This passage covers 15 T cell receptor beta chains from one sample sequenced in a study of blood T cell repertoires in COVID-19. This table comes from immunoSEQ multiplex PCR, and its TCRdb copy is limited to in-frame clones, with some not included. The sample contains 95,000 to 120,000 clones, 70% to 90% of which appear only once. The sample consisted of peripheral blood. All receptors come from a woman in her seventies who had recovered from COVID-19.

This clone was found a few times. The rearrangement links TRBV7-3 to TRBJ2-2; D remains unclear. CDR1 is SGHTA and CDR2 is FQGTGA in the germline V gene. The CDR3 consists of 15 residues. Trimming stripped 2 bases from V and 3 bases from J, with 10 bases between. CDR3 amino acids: CASSLLLGDTGELFF. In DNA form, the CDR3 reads TGTGCCAGCAGCTTATTGCTGGGCGACACCGGGGAGCTGTTTTTT.

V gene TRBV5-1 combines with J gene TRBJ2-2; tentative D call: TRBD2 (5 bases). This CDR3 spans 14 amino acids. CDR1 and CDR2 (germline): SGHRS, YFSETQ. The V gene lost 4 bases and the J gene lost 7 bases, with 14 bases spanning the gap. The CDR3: CASSPHLEGGELFF. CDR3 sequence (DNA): TGCGCCAGCAGCCCCCATCTAGAGGGCGGGGAGCTGTTTTTT. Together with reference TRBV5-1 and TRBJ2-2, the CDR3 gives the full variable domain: KAGVTQTPRYLIKTRGQQVTLSCSPISGHRSVSWYQQTPGQGLQFLFEYFSETQRNKGNFPGRFSGRQFSNSRSEMNVSTLELGDSALYLCASSPHLEGGELFFGEGSRLTVL.

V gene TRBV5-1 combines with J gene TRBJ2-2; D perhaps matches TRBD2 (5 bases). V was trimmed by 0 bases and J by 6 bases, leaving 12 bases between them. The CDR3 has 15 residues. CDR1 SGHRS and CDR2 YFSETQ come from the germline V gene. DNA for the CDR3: TGCGCCAGCAGCTTGGGTGGACTTAGGGCCGGGGAGCTGTTTTTT. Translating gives CASSLGGLRAGELFF.

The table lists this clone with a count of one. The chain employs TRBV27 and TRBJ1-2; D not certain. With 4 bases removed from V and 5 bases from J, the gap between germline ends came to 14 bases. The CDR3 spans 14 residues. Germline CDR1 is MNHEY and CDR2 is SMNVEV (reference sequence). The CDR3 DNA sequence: TGTGCCAGCAGTTCGGGGTGGATGCGGTATGGCTACACCTTC. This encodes CASSSGWMRYGYTF.

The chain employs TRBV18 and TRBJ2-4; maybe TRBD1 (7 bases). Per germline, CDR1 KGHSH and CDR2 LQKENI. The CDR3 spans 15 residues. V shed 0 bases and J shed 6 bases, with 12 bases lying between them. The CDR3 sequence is CASSPPGGGLNIQYF. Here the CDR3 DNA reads TGTGCCAGCTCACCACCCGGAGGGGGCCTAAACATTCAGTACTTC.

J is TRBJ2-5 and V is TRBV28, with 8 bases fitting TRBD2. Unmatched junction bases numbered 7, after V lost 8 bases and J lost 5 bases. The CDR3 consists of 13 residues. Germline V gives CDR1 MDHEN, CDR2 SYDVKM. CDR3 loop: CASAGGRRETQYF. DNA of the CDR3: TGTGCCAGCGCGGGAGGTAGAAGGGAGACCCAGTACTTC.

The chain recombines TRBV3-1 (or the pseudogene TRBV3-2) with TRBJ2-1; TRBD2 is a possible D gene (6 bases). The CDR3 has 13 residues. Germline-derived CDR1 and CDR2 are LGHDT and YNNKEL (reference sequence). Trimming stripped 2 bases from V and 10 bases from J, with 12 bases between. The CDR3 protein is CASSQSLGGEQFF. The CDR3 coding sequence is TGTGCCAGCAGCCAATCCCTGGGAGGCGAGCAGTTCTTC.

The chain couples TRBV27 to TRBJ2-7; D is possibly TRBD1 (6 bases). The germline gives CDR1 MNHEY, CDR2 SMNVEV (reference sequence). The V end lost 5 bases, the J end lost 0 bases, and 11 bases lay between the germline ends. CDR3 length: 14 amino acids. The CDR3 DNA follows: TGTGCCAGCAGTCTGGACAGTCACTCCTACGAGCAGTACTTC. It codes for CASSLDSHSYEQYF.

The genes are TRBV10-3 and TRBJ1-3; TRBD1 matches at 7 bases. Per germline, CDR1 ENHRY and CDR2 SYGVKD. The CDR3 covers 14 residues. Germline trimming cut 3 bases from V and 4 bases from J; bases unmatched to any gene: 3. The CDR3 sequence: CAISDSGGGNTIYF. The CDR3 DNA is TGTGCCATCAGTGATTCAGGGGGGGGAAACACCATATATTTT.

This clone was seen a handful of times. The CDR3 loop reads CASSSRGPVNEQYF. CDR3 nucleotide sequence: TGTGCCAGCAGCTCCAGGGGGCCCGTCAACGAGCAGTACTTC. The V call is TRBV7-9, the J call TRBJ2-7; 8 bases are shared with TRBD1. Germline CDR1 and CDR2: SEHNR and FQNEAQ (reference sequence). This CDR3 comprises 14 residues. The trim removed 4 bases at V and 5 bases at J, leaving 7 bases unmatched.

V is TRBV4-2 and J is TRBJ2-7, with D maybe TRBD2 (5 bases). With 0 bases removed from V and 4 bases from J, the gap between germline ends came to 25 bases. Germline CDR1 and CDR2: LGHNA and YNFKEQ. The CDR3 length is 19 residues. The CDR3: CASSQEPIARESFLYEQYF. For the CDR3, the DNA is TGTGCCAGCAGCCAAGAACCCATAGCGAGGGAGAGTTTCTTGTACGAGCAGTACTTC.

CDR3 sequence reads: CASSEGGVAGGTYNEQFF. CDR3 nucleotide sequence: TGCGCCAGCAGTGAAGGGGGAGTAGCGGGGGGCACCTACAATGAGCAGTTCTTC. The chain joins TRBV10-1 to TRBJ2-1; 10 positions match TRBD2. Germline CDR1 reads WNHNN; CDR2 reads SYGVQD (reference sequence). This CDR3 contains 18 residues. The junction had 10 bases not matched to a gene; V was cut back by 3 bases and J by 2 bases.

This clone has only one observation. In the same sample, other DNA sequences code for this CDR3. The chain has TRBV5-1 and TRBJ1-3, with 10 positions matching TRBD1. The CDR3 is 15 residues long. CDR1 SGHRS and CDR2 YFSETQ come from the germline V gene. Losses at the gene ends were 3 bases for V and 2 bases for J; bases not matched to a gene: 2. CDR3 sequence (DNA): TGCGCCAGCAGCTCGGGGACAGGGGCTGGAAACACCATATATTTT. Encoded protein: CASSSGTGAGNTIYF.

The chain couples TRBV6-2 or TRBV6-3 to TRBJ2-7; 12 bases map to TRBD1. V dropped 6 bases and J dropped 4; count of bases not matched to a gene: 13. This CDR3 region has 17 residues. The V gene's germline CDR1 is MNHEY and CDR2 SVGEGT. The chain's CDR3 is CASSRRLEGQGAYEQYF. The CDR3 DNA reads TGTGCCAGCAGCCGCCGGTTGGAGGGACAGGGGGCGTACGAGCAGTACTTC.

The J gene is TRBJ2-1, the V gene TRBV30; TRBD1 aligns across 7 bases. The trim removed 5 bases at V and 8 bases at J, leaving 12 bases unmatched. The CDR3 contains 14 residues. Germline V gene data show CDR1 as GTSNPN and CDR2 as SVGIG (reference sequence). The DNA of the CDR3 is TGTGCCTGGGGACGGGACAGCTACTTGGATGAGCAGTTCTTC. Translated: CAWGRDSYLDEQFF.